These T cell receptor beta chains were read from a single sample in a study of T cells after posttransplantation cyclophosphamide. Profiling relied on immunoSEQ multiplex PCR, and the TCRdb table lists in-frame clones only, not all of them. The table lists more than 5,500 clones, about 80% of them singletons, with 20% to 25% in the top ten. Material: PBMCs, obtained after allogeneic stem cell transplant with posttransplant cyclophosphamide. The origin of the receptors is a female patient aged 50-59 years who received an allogeneic stem cell transplant from a related donor, was CMV-positive, and had no GVHD. T cells may partly derive from the graft donor. Both conserved end residues are trimmed from each CDR3.

v_gene,j_gene,CDR3aa
TRBV5-8,TRBJ2-3,ASTIRQRLSTDTQY
TRBV5-4,TRBJ2-3,ASSVGLAGGTDTQY
TRBV14,TRBJ2-1,ASSRPGQSFYNEQF
TRBV19,TRBJ1-3,ASHALGNTIY
TRBV6-1,TRBJ1-5,ASSDQGRQPQH
TRBV4-1,TRBJ2-1,ASSRLLAGGNEQF
TRBV2,TRBJ2-2,ASSDGSLNTGELF
TRBV10-1,TRBJ2-5,ASSEASGGETQY
TRBV2,TRBJ2-7,ASFLAGVREQY
TRBV12-1,TRBJ1-1,ASSRARGGRGNTEAF
TRBV6-5,TRBJ2-2,ASREVRGRTGELF
TRBV28,TRBJ1-6,ASRPYPGTDYNSPLH
TRBV5-1,TRBJ1-1,ASSPEPADTEAF
TRBV7-9,TRBJ2-1,ASSAGGNEQF
TRBV5-4,TRBJ2-3,ASSLAQRGGDTQY
TRBV9,TRBJ2-2,ASSVVDSTGELF
TRBV29-1,TRBJ2-5,SSSRGQETQY
TRBV4-1,TRBJ1-2,ASSQQYPSRGGGYT
TRBV27,TRBJ2-7,ASSFAGGYEQY
TRBV28,TRBJ2-3,ASSSRDRATQY
TRBV13,TRBJ2-1,ASSLSGQGRDEQF
TRBV7-6,TRBJ2-1,ASSSLAESYNEQF
TRBV5-1,TRBJ1-5,ASSWHQPQH
TRBV11-3,TRBJ2-2,ASSPRSGAGELF
TRBV6-6,TRBJ2-7,ASTSGRDYEQY
TRBV28,TRBJ2-7,ASRPQGTYEQY
TRBV9,TRBJ2-7,ASSTEQATLYEQY
TRBV7-9,TRBJ1-2,ASSPSGQGDHGYT
TRBV5-6,TRBJ1-6,AGPVGTDNSPLH
TRBV11-3,TRBJ2-1,ASSPGTSVHEQF
TRBV30,TRBJ1-5,AWSGLTGVADQPQH
TRBV6-1,TRBJ2-1,ASSPGQPYNEQF
TRBV10-3,TRBJ2-3,AISERDTQY
TRBV29-1,TRBJ2-5,SVGQYQETQY
TRBV6-1,TRBJ1-5,ASRLGGGGNQPQH
TRBV11-2,TRBJ1-4,ASSPTTGETEKLF
TRBV18,TRBJ2-2,ASSHTGIEPGELF